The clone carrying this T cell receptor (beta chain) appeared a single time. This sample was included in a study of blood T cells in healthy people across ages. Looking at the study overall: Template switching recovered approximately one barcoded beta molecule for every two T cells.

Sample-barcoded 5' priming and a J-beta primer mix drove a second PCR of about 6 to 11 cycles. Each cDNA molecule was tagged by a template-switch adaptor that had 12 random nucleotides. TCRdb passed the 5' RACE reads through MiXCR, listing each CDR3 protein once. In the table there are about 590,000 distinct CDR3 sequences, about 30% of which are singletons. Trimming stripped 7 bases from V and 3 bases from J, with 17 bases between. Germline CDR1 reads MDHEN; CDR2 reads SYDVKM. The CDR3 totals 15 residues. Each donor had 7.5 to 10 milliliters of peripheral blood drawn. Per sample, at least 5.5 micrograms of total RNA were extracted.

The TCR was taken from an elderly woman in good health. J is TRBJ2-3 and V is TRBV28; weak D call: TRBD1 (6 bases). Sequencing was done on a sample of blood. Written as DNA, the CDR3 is TGTGCCAGCATCAGCAGCAGGGGCAGAACAGATACGCAGTATTTT. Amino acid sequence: CASISSRGRTDTQYF.